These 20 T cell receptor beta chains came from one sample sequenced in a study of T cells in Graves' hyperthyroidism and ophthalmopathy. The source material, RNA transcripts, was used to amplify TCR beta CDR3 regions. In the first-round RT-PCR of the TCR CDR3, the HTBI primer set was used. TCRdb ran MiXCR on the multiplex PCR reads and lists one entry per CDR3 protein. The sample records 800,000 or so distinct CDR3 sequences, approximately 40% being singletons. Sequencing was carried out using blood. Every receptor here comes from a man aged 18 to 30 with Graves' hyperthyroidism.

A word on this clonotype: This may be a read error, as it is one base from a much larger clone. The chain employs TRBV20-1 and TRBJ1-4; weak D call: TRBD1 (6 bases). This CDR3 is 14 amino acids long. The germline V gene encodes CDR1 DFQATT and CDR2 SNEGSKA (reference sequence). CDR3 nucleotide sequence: TGCAGTGCTAGAGGGGGGCCACATGGTGAAAAACTGTGTTTT. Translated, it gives CSARGGPHGEKLCF.

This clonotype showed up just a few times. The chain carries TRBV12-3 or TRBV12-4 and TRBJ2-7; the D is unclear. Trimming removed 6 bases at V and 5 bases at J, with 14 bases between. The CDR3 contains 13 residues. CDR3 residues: CASSGRATDEQYF. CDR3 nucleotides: TGTGCCAGCAGCGGACGAGCCACGGACGAGCAGTACTTC.

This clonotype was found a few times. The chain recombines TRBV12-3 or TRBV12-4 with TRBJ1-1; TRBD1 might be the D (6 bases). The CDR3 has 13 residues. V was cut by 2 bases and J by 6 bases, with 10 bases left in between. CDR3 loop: CASSLRGVAEAFF. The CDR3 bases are TGTGCCAGCAGTTTAAGGGGGGTCGCTGAAGCTTTCTTT.

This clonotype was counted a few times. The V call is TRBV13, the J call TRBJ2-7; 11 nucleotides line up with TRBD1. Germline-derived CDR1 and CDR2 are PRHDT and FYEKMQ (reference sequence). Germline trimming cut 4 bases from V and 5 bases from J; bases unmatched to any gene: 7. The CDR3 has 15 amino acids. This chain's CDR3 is CASSSRTGGGHEQYF. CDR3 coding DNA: TGTGCCAGCAGCTCGAGGACAGGGGGCGGCCACGAGCAGTACTTC.

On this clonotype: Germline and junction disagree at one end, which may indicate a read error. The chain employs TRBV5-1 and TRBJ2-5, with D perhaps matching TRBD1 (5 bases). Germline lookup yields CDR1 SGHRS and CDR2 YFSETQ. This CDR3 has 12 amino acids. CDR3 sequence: CTSTGQKETQYF. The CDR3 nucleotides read TGCACCAGCACCGGACAAAAAGAGACCCAGTACTTC.

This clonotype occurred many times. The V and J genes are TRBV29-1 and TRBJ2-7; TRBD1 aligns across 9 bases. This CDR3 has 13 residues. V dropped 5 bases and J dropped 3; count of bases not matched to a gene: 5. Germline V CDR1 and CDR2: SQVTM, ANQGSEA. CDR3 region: CSVSGQGIYEQYF. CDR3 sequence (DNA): TGCAGCGTTTCCGGACAGGGGATCTACGAGCAGTACTTC.

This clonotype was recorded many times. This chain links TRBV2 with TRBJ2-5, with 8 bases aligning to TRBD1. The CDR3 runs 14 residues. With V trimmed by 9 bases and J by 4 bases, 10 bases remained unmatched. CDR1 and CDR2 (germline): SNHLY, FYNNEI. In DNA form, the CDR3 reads TGTGCCAGTGAGAGACAGGGGACGCGAGAGACCCAGTACTTC. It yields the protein CASERQGTRETQYF.

CDR3 amino acids: CASETGLSSGANVLTF. The CDR3 nucleotides read TGTGCCAGCGAGACAGGGTTAAGCTCTGGGGCCAACGTCCTGACTTTC. The V gene is TRBV2, the J gene TRBJ2-6; 7 positions match TRBD1. The CDR3 is 16 residues long. Unmatched junction bases numbered 7, after V lost 8 bases and J lost 0 bases. Germline loops: CDR1 SNHLY, CDR2 FYNNEI. Full variable domain (missing parts from reference TRBV2 and TRBJ2-6): EPEVTQTPSHQVTQMGQEVILRCVPISNHLYFYWYRQILGQKVEFLVSFYNNEISEKSEIFDDQFSVERPDGSNFTLKIRSTKLEDSAMYFCASETGLSSGANVLTFGAGSRLTVL.

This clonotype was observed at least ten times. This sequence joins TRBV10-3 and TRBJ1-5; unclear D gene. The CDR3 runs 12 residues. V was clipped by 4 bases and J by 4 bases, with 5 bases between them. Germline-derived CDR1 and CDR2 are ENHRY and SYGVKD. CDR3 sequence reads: CAISAGNQPQHF. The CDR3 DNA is TGTGCCATCAGTGCGGGTAATCAGCCCCAGCATTTT.

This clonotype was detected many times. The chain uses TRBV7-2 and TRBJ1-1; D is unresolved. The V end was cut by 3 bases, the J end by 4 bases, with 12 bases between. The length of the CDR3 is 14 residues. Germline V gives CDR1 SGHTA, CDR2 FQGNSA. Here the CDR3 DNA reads TGTGCCAGCAGCTTGGGCCCCTCTAGCACTGAAGCTTTCTTT. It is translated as CASSLGPSSTEAFF.

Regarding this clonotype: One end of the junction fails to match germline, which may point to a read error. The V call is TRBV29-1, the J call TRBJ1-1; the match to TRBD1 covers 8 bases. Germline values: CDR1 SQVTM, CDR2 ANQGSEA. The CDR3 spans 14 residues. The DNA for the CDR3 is TGCAGCGCTGAACCGGGACAGGACAACAATGAGCAGTTCTTT. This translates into CSAEPGQDNNEQFF. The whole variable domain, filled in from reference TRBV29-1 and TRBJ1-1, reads SAVISQKPSRDICQRGTSLTIQCQVDSQVTMMFWYRQQPGQSLTLIATANQGSEATYESGFVIDKFPISRPNLTFSTLTVSNMSPEDSSIYLCSAEPGQDNNEQFFGQGTRLTVV.

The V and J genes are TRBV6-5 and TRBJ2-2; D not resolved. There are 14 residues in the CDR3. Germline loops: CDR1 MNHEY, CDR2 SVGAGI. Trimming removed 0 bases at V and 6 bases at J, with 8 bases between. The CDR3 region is CASSYSFGAGELFF. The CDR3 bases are TGTGCCAGCAGTTACTCGTTTGGGGCCGGGGAGCTGTTTTTT.

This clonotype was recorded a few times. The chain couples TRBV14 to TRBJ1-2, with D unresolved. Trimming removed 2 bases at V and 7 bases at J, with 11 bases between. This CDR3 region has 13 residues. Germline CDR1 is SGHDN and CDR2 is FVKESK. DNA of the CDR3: TGTGCCAGCAGCCAAAGGGTACCCTCTGGCTACACCTTC. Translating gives CASSQRVPSGYTF. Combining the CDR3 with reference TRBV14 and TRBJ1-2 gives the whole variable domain EAGVTQFPSHSVIEKGQTVTLRCDPISGHDNLYWYRRVMGKEIKFLLHFVKESKQDESGMPNNRFLAERTGGTYSTLKVQPAELEDSGVYFCASSQRVPSGYTFGSGTRLTVV.

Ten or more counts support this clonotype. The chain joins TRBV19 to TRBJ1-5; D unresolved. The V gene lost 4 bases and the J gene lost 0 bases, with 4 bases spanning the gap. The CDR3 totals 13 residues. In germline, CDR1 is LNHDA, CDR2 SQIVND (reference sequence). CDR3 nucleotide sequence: TGTGCCAGTAGTAAGCATAGCAATCAGCCCCAGCATTTT. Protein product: CASSKHSNQPQHF.

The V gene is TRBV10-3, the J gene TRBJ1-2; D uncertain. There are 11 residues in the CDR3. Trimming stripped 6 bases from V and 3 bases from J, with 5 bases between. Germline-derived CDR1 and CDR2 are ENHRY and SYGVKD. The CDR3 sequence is CAIRADYGYTF. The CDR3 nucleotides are TGTGCCATCAGGGCGGACTATGGCTACACCTTC.

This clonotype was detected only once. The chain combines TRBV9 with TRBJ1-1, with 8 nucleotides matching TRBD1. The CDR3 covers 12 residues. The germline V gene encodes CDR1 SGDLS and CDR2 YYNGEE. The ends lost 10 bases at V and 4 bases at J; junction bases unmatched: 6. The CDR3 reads CAGDRGLTEAFF. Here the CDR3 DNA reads TGTGCCGGCGACAGGGGACTCACTGAAGCTTTCTTT.

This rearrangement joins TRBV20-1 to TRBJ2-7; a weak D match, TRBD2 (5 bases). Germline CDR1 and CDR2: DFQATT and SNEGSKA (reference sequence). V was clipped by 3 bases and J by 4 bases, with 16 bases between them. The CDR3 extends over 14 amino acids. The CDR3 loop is CSARPSKRSYEQYF. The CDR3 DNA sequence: TGCAGTGCTAGGCCTAGCAAAAGATCGTACGAGCAGTACTTC.

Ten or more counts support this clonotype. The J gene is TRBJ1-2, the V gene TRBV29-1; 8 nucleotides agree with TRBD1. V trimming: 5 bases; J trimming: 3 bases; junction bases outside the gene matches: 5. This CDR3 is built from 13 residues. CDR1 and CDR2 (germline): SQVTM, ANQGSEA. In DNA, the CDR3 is TGCAGCGTTTGGGGGGGACAGGACTATGGCTACACCTTC. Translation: CSVWGGQDYGYTF.

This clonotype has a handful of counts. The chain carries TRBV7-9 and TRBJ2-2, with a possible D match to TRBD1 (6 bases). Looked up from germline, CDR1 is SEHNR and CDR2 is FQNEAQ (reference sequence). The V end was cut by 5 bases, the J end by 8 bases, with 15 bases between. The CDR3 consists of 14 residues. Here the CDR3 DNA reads TGTGCCAGCAGCCCTCCACAGGGACCGGGGGAGCTGTTTTTT. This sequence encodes CASSPPQGPGELFF. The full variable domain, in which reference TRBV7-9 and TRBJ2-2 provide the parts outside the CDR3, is DTGVSQNPRHKITKRGQNVTFRCDPISEHNRLYWYRQTLGQGPEFLTYFQNEAQLEKSRLLSDRFSAERPKGSFSTLEIQRTEQGDSAMYLCASSPPQGPGELFFGEGSRLTVL.

CDR3 in DNA: TGTGCCAGCGCCGCCGGGACAGGGGGTGGCGAGCAGTACTTC. This sequence encodes CASAAGTGGGEQYF. This rearrangement joins TRBV24-1 to TRBJ2-7; 11 bases are a match to TRBD1. The CDR3 totals 14 residues. Germline V gene sequence: CDR1 KGHDR, CDR2 SFDVKD. J gave up 6 bases and V 11 bases, and 11 bases lay outside the gene matches.